The 10 T cell receptor beta chains in this list originate from one sample, sequenced in a study of PD-L1 blockade in urothelial cancer. Profiling relied on immunoSEQ multiplex PCR, and the TCRdb table lists in-frame clones only, not all of them. The data contain more than 55,000 clones, approximately 75% of them singletons. Time point in this sample: pretreatment peripheral blood. The sequencing used PBMCs, collected around atezolizumab (anti-PD-L1) treatment. These receptor sequences come from a man between 65 and 79 years old with urothelial cancer.

The chain links TRBV18 to TRBJ2-5; possible D gene TRBD1, 6 bases. Looked up from germline, CDR1 is KGHSH and CDR2 is LQKENI. The CDR3 consists of 15 residues. The V end was cut by 1 base, the J end by 4 bases, with 13 bases between. DNA for the CDR3: TGTGCCAGCTCACCACTTGGACAGTTTAGAGAGACCCAGTACTTC. Protein product: CASSPLGQFRETQYF.

This chain joins TRBV5-1 and TRBJ2-7, with TRBD1 matching over 9 bases. V lost 4 bases and J lost 5; bases outside the gene matches: 4. CDR3 length: 13 amino acids. Germline V gene lookup returns CDR1 SGHRS and CDR2 YFSETQ. This CDR3 reads CASSRQGEDEQYF. The CDR3 nucleotides read TGCGCCAGCAGCCGACAGGGGGAAGACGAGCAGTACTTC.

CDR3 bases: TGTGCCAGTAGTATGGGACTAGCGGTGGGGGGGTGGGCCAAAAACATTCAGTACTTC. It encodes CASSMGLAVGGWAKNIQYF. V and J are TRBV19 and TRBJ2-4, with 11 bases that match TRBD2. Losses at the gene ends were 3 bases for V and 1 base for J; bases not matched to a gene: 11. Germline V lookup: CDR1 LNHDA, CDR2 SQIVND (reference sequence). The CDR3 is 19 residues long.

The chain is built from TRBV27 and TRBJ2-7; 8 bases align to TRBD1. CDR3 length equals 11 residues. CDR1 is MNHEY, CDR2 SMNVEV, per germline (reference sequence). Trimming removed 5 bases from V and 6 bases from J; junction bases left unmatched: 0. The CDR3, as DNA: TGTGCCAGCAGTCAGGGGGCCGAGCAGTACTTC. Translating it yields CASSQGAEQYF.

The chain recombines TRBV7-3 with TRBJ1-3; tentatively, D is TRBD1 (5 bases). The V end lost 1 base, the J end lost 0 bases, and 13 bases lay between the germline ends. Germline lookup yields CDR1 SGHTA and CDR2 FQGTGA. This CDR3 comprises 17 residues. CDR3 protein: CASSLSGPGPSGNTIYF. The CDR3 DNA follows: TGTGCCAGCAGCTTAAGCGGTCCAGGGCCCTCTGGAAACACCATATATTTT.

This sequence joins TRBV10-3 and TRBJ2-5; 8 positions agree with TRBD1. The CDR3 is made up of 13 amino acids. Germline V CDR1 and CDR2: ENHRY, SYGVKD. Germline trimming cut 2 bases from V and 4 bases from J; bases unmatched to any gene: 0. CDR3 DNA sequence: TGTGCCATCAGTGAGGGACAGGGAGAGACCCAGTACTTC. It yields the protein CAISEGQGETQYF.

The CDR3 DNA reads as TGTGCCCTGGGCTCCCACACAGATACGCAGTATTTT. Residues: CALGSHTDTQYF. V gene TRBV28 combines with J gene TRBJ2-3, with D hard to call. Germline V gene data show CDR1 as MDHEN and CDR2 as SYDVKM. Trimming took 11 bases from V and 2 from J, leaving 11 bases between them. This CDR3 has 12 residues.

This CDR3 reads CASSVRPDSVLTEAFF. The CDR3 DNA reads TGTGCCAGCAGCGTAAGACCAGACAGTGTTCTCACTGAAGCTTTCTTT. The V gene is TRBV9, the J gene TRBJ1-1; D is possibly TRBD1 (5 bases). Germline loops: CDR1 SGDLS, CDR2 YYNGEE. The CDR3 is 16 amino acids. Trimming shortened V by 1 base and J by 4 bases, and 17 bases separated the two germline ends.

The chain joins TRBV7-9 to TRBJ1-2; 7 bases map to TRBD1. The CDR3 consists of 14 residues. Germline V gives CDR1 SEHNR, CDR2 FQNEAQ (reference sequence). Germline trimming cut 6 bases from V and 6 bases from J; bases unmatched to any gene: 10. CDR3 bases: TGTGCCAGCAGTTCAACAGGGGAGAGGGATGGCTACACCTTC. Protein sequence: CASSSTGERDGYTF.

This clone was observed a few times. The chain employs TRBV7-3 and TRBJ1-1; D ambiguous. The CDR3 extends over 14 amino acids. Germline values: CDR1 SGHTA, CDR2 FQGTGA. V was trimmed by 0 bases and J by 5 bases, leaving 10 bases between them. The DNA for the CDR3 is TGTGCCAGCAGCTTAACGCCAGAGGGAACTGAAGCTTTCTTT. This sequence encodes CASSLTPEGTEAFF.